These 23 T cell receptor beta chains were sequenced from one sample in a study of cytomegalovirus exposure and HLA in healthy donors. PCR was performed using 60 Vbeta and 13 Jbeta primers. Using immunoSEQ multiplex PCR, the repertoire was profiled, and TCRdb retains in-frame clones only, with some absent. The sample includes around 190,000 clones, around 80% seen only once; the top ten take less than 2%. The sequenced sample was PBMCs. Source of these receptors: a man aged 25 to 40 in good health and CMV-seronegative.

V gene TRBV29-1 combines with J gene TRBJ2-6; 7 nucleotides line up with TRBD1. The J segment lost 1 base and the V segment lost 5 bases, leaving 11 bases of the junction unmatched. Germline V gene lookup returns CDR1 SQVTM and CDR2 ANQGSEA. The CDR3 is 17 residues long. The CDR3, as DNA: TGCAGCGTTTATTTCGACAGGGATCGGTCTGGGGCCAACGTCCTGACTTTC. It codes for CSVYFDRDRSGANVLTF.

The chain employs TRBV28 and TRBJ1-5; 7 bases are a match to TRBD1. V shed 1 base, J shed 3 bases, and the junction held 6 bases outside the gene matches. Germline values: CDR1 MDHEN, CDR2 SYDVKM. The CDR3 consists of 16 residues. Written as DNA, the CDR3 is TGTGCCAGCAGTTTATTAACAGGGGCGAACAATCAGCCCCAGCATTTT. This sequence encodes CASSLLTGANNQPQHF.

The chain carries TRBV7-9 and TRBJ1-1, with 9 bases identical to TRBD1. CDR3 length: 16 residues. V lost 5 bases and J lost 5; bases outside the gene matches: 12. Germline V gene sequence: CDR1 SEHNR, CDR2 FQNEAQ (reference sequence). CDR3 bases: TGTGCCAGCAGCCCCGCACAGGGGGCGGAGAGGACTGAAGCTTTCTTT. It yields the protein CASSPAQGAERTEAFF.

This clone was found a few times. V usage is TRBV18 and J usage is TRBJ2-1; 7 nucleotides match TRBD2. This CDR3 comprises 16 residues. The V gene end was trimmed by 0 bases and the J gene end by 7 bases; junction bases not matched to a gene: 9. CDR1 is KGHSH and CDR2 is LQKENI in the germline V gene. In DNA, the CDR3 is TGTGCCAGCTCACCACCGGCTAGCGGCTGGGGGAATGAGCAGTTCTTC. Residues: CASSPPASGWGNEQFF.

This chain links TRBV5-4 with TRBJ2-3; TRBD1 matches 9 bases. The CDR3 has 15 residues. Germline-derived CDR1 and CDR2 are SGHNT and YYREEE (reference sequence). J lost 1 base, V lost 2 bases, and 2 bases had no gene match. CDR3 sequence (DNA): TGTGCCAGCAGCTTACGGACAGGGGGCACAGATACGCAGTATTTT. Translation gives CASSLRTGGTDTQYF. Drawing the rest from reference TRBV5-4 and TRBJ2-3, the complete variable domain is ETGVTQSPTHLIKTRGQQVTLRCSSQSGHNTVSWYQQALGQGPQFIFQYYREEENGRGNFPPRFSGLQFPNYSSELNVNALELDDSALYLCASSLRTGGTDTQYFGPGTRLTVL.

The chain uses TRBV5-1 and TRBJ1-2; TRBD1 agrees at 8 bases. Germline V gene sequence: CDR1 SGHRS, CDR2 YFSETQ. The CDR3 has 14 residues. Germline trimming cut 4 bases from V and 6 bases from J; bases unmatched to any gene: 8. This chain's CDR3 is CASSPPQTGDGYTF. In DNA form, the CDR3 reads TGCGCCAGCAGCCCCCCTCAGACAGGGGATGGCTACACCTTC.

The chain joins TRBV6-4 to TRBJ1-5; TRBD1 is a possible D gene (6 bases). With 2 bases removed from V and 0 bases from J, the gap between germline ends came to 17 bases. CDR3 length: 18 residues. Germline CDR1 reads MRHNA; CDR2 reads SNTAGT. CDR3 sequence (DNA): TGTGCCAGCAGTGACACCCCCCCGACAGGTATTAGCAATCAGCCCCAGCATTTT. Its protein product is CASSDTPPTGISNQPQHF.

The chain couples TRBV7-6 to TRBJ2-2; 11 positions match TRBD1. V dropped 5 bases and J dropped 4; count of bases not matched to a gene: 6. The CDR3 has 16 residues. The germline gives CDR1 SGHVS, CDR2 FNYEAQ. In DNA, the CDR3 is TGTGCCAGCAGCCTTGGGACAGGGGGAGGCACCGGGGAGCTGTTTTTT. Amino acids: CASSLGTGGGTGELFF. Supplemented by reference TRBV7-6 and TRBJ2-2, the full variable domain reads GAGVSQSPRYKVTKRGQDVALRCDPISGHVSLYWYRQALGQGPEFLTYFNYEAQQDKSGLPNDRFSAERPEGSISTLTIQRTEQRDSAMYRCASSLGTGGGTGELFFGEGSRLTVL.

This chain links TRBV7-2 with TRBJ2-7, with TRBD2 identical over 9 bases. Germline CDR1 and CDR2: SGHTA and FQGNSA. The J segment lost 7 bases and the V segment lost 3 bases, leaving 7 bases of the junction unmatched. The length of the CDR3 is 14 residues. The CDR3 DNA reads as TGTGCCAGCAGCTTGCTAGCGGGAACCAAAGAGCAGTACTTC. It translates to CASSLLAGTKEQYF.

V is TRBV11-2 and J is TRBJ1-3, with a weak D call TRBD1 (6 bases). Trimming pared 6 bases from V and 4 bases from J, leaving 13 bases between. Germline assignment: CDR1 SGHAT and CDR2 FQNNGV. CDR3 size: 14 residues. CDR3 bases: TGTGCCAGCAGTCAGGGGTCTTCCGGAAACACCATATATTTT. Translation: CASSQGSSGNTIYF.

This chain joins TRBV6-1 and TRBJ2-7; 7 bases are a match to TRBD1. Germline V gene sequence: CDR1 MNHNS, CDR2 SASEGT. The CDR3 is 14 residues long. With V trimmed by 6 bases and J by 4 bases, 9 bases remained unmatched. CDR3 coding DNA: TGTGCCAGCAGACAGACAGGGTTTAGTTACGAGCAGTACTTC. Translating gives CASRQTGFSYEQYF.

The V call is TRBV28, the J call TRBJ2-3; D is unclear. CDR3 size: 14 residues. Trimming removed 6 bases at V and 1 base at J, with 11 bases between. CDR1 MDHEN and CDR2 SYDVKM come from the germline V gene. CDR3 amino acids: CASSVVLRTDTQYF. The DNA for the CDR3 is TGTGCCAGCAGCGTAGTATTACGCACAGATACGCAGTATTTT.

V usage is TRBV27 and J usage is TRBJ1-2, with D possibly being TRBD1 (5 bases). CDR3 length: 14 residues. Trimming removed 3 bases from V and 7 bases from J, with 15 bases in between. CDR1 and CDR2 from the germline V gene are MNHEY and SMNVEV (reference sequence). DNA for the CDR3: TGTGCCAGCAGTTTCACGGGGGAGAAAAGTGGCTACACCTTC. Protein sequence: CASSFTGEKSGYTF.

This clone was seen once. The rearrangement uses TRBV20-1 and TRBJ2-5; D gene uncertain. Germline loops: CDR1 DFQATT, CDR2 SNEGSKA (reference sequence). CDR3 length: 11 amino acids. V lost 0 bases and J lost 5, with 4 bases in between. The DNA of the CDR3 is TGCAGTGCTAGAGATCTGGAGACCCAGTACTTC. It encodes CSARDLETQYF.

The rearrangement links TRBV19 to TRBJ1-2, with a weak D call TRBD1 (5 bases). Germline CDR1 is LNHDA and CDR2 is SQIVND (reference sequence). The germline V and J ends were trimmed by 6 bases and 4 bases, with 21 bases remaining between them. The CDR3 has 16 residues. The DNA of the CDR3 is TGTGCCAGTAGAAGATGGGACGGACTAACATCCTATGGCTACACCTTC. Protein product: CASRRWDGLTSYGYTF.

The chain is built from TRBV7-3 and TRBJ2-1; D might be TRBD2 (6 bases). V lost 5 bases and J lost 3, with 17 bases in between. The CDR3 runs 16 residues. Germline CDR1 reads SGHTA; CDR2 reads FQGTGA. CDR3 amino acids: CASSPESGLNYNEQFF. The CDR3 DNA follows: TGTGCCAGCAGCCCAGAATCGGGACTCAACTACAATGAGCAGTTCTTC.

V usage is TRBV6-1 and J usage is TRBJ1-1; a possible D gene is TRBD1 (5 bases). Germline-derived CDR1 and CDR2 are MNHNS and SASEGT. This CDR3 has 14 residues. Trimming pared 7 bases from V and 1 base from J, leaving 13 bases between. CDR3 DNA: TGTGCCAGCAACCAACCGGGGGGGAACACTGAAGCTTTCTTT. Residues: CASNQPGGNTEAFF.

The V call is TRBV7-9, the J call TRBJ2-1; TRBD1 matches at 9 bases. From germline, CDR1 is SEHNR and CDR2 FQNEAQ (reference sequence). This CDR3 is built from 15 residues. J gave up 6 bases and V 5 bases, and 8 bases lay outside the gene matches. The CDR3 region is CASSLSGTGSNEQFF. Written as DNA, the CDR3 is TGTGCCAGCAGCCTTTCCGGGACAGGGTCCAATGAGCAGTTCTTC.

This chain uses TRBV27 with TRBJ2-1; TRBD2 matches 10 bases. Losses at the gene ends were 6 bases for V and 8 bases for J; bases not matched to a gene: 7. The CDR3 loop spans 14 amino acids. The V gene's germline CDR1 is MNHEY and CDR2 SMNVEV (reference sequence). CDR3 protein: CASRASGSFYEQFF. As DNA, the CDR3 is TGTGCCAGCAGGGCTAGCGGGAGTTTCTATGAGCAGTTCTTC.

The V and J genes are TRBV7-9 and TRBJ1-1; 11 bases fit TRBD1. Germline V gene lookup returns CDR1 SEHNR and CDR2 FQNEAQ (reference sequence). This CDR3 has 15 residues. The V and J ends lost 5 bases and 5 bases, in that order; junction bases with no gene match: 7. The CDR3 nucleotides read TGTGCCAGCAGCGTCGGACAGGGGGCTCTTACTGAAGCTTTCTTT. It specifies CASSVGQGALTEAFF.

The rearrangement joins TRBV6-5 to TRBJ2-1; TRBD2 is a possible D gene (6 bases). Looked up from germline, CDR1 is MNHEY and CDR2 is SVGAGI. There are 14 residues in the CDR3. The V gene lost 2 bases and the J gene lost 3 bases, with 8 bases spanning the gap. The CDR3 here is CASSYGGDYNEQFF. DNA of the CDR3: TGTGCCAGCAGTTACGGCGGGGACTACAATGAGCAGTTCTTC.

The chain carries TRBV20-1 and TRBJ2-1, with D maybe TRBD1 (6 bases). The CDR3 extends over 11 amino acids. Germline V lookup: CDR1 DFQATT, CDR2 SNEGSKA (reference sequence). The V gene lost 6 bases and the J gene lost 8 bases, with 11 bases spanning the gap. The CDR3 here is CSAYRDHEQFF. The CDR3 nucleotides read TGCAGTGCCTACAGGGACCATGAGCAGTTCTTC.

Here the CDR3 reads CASSLVPGQENEKLFF. CDR3 coding DNA: TGTGCCAGCAGCTTAGTACCGGGACAAGAAAATGAAAAACTGTTTTTT. The chain couples TRBV7-9 to TRBJ1-4; TRBD1 might be the D (6 bases). V was shortened by 1 base and J by 5 bases, with 14 bases between the two germline ends. The germline V gene encodes CDR1 SEHNR and CDR2 FQNEAQ (reference sequence). CDR3 length: 16 amino acids.